What follows describes a single T cell receptor (beta chain). Its binding antigen is unknown. Base qualities are not recorded, but no much larger clone differs from it by a single base. This specimen comes from a study of control samples from healthy donors and cancer patients (dated by TCRdb to about 2020). CDR1 and CDR2 (SNHLY, FYNNEI) derive from the germline V gene. The CDR3 covers 14 residues, taking in both the cysteine and the phenylalanine. Only CDR3 DNA is held: 42 bases, read in frame from base 1. The germline ends are 15 bases apart after V is trimmed by 3 bases and J by 12 bases. The library was produced with the immunoSEQ multiplex PCR assay. What TCRdb holds here is the immuneACCESS table cut down to in-frame rearrangements. Part of the clones is not present; checked against another copy, under half of the missing clones reflect an unresolved V gene, and the others are unexplained. In this sample the table shows some 120,000 clones, roughly 91% of which occur a single time. Together, the top ten hold 2.3% of the sample.

Sequencing was performed on blood. This receptor was identified in a woman between 65 and 79 years old in good health. This sequence uses TRBV2 and TRBJ1-6; the D gene is perhaps TRBD1, on 6 matching bases. At the DNA level, the sequence is TGTGCCAGCAGTGATACAGGGCGCGCCCGACCCCTCCACTTT. It translates as CASSDTGRARPLHF.